The 27 T cell receptor beta chains presented below share a single source sample, sequenced in a study of T-cell memory formation after mild COVID-19. TCRdb re-called the 5' RACE reads with MiXCR, one entry per CDR3 protein. The sample yields approximately 390,000 distinct CDR3 sequences, about a sixth seen once. The sequencing input was PBMCs or a T cell subset sorted from them (not recorded which). These receptors originate from a man aged 18 to 35 who had mild COVID-19 (a few samples of this study predate the infection). Cell type and time point are not known.

This clonotype came up a few times. A junction boundary mismatches the germline segment, possibly from a read error. The rearrangement uses TRBV25-1 and TRBJ2-4, with D possibly matching TRBD2 (5 bases). CDR1 is MGHDK and CDR2 is SYGVNS in the germline V gene. CDR3 length equals 14 residues. This CDR3 is CDSSPYGDQNIQYF. DNA of the CDR3: TGTGACAGCAGTCCCTACGGGGATCAAAACATTCAGTACTTC.

There are a few counts of this clonotype. The chain employs TRBV5-5 and TRBJ2-1, with D possibly matching TRBD2 (6 bases). Germline V gene lookup returns CDR1 SGHKS and CDR2 YYEKEE (reference sequence). The CDR3 spans 14 residues. Trimming pared 4 bases from V and 7 bases from J, leaving 15 bases between. In DNA, the CDR3 is TGTGCCAGCAGCCCGGTAGGGGACTGGAATGAGCAGTTCTTC. Its protein product is CASSPVGDWNEQFF.

V and J are TRBV18 and TRBJ2-3; D perhaps matches TRBD2 (6 bases). Germline assignment: CDR1 KGHSH and CDR2 LQKENI. V shed 3 bases and J shed 0 bases, with 19 bases lying between them. The CDR3 runs to 18 residues. CDR3 coding DNA: TGTGCCAGCTCACCCCTCCCGGGTAGCGGCTCTAGCACAGATACGCAGTATTTT. This gives the protein CASSPLPGSGSSTDTQYF.

The table lists this clonotype with many counts. The V gene is TRBV5-1, the J gene TRBJ1-1; D may be TRBD1 (5 bases). CDR3 length: 14 residues. V lost 5 bases and J 4 bases, leaving 15 bases between the germline ends. The V gene's germline CDR1 is SGHRS and CDR2 YFSETQ. The CDR3 loop is CASRIAGTGTEAFF. The CDR3 DNA follows: TGCGCCAGCAGGATAGCCGGGACGGGCACTGAAGCTTTCTTT.

The chain is built from TRBV12-3 or TRBV12-4 and TRBJ2-3; D may match TRBD1 or TRBD2 (6 bases each). V lost 2 bases to trimming and J lost 1 base, with 13 bases between them. The CDR3 length is 16 residues. CDR3 amino acids: CASSLRTGAGTDTQYF. The CDR3 nucleotides read TGTGCCAGCAGTTTAAGGACGGGGGCCGGCACAGATACGCAGTATTTT.

The J gene is TRBJ2-5, the V gene TRBV7-9; no firm D call. CDR1 is SEHNR, CDR2 FQNEAQ, per germline (reference sequence). The CDR3 runs to 14 residues. The V end lost 1 base, the J end lost 2 bases, and 8 bases lay between the germline ends. DNA of the CDR3: TGTGCCAGCAGCTTAGTACACCTGCAAGAGACCCAGTACTTC. The encoded protein is CASSLVHLQETQYF.

This clonotype was seen a few times. The chain joins TRBV4-1 to TRBJ2-5; the match to TRBD2 covers 8 bases. Losses at the gene ends were 4 bases for V and 1 base for J; bases not matched to a gene: 5. CDR1 is MGHRA, CDR2 YSYEKL, per germline. The CDR3 has 15 residues. For the CDR3, the DNA is TGCGCCAGCAGCCCTCGGGGGGGCCTCCAAGAGACCCAGTACTTC. It codes for CASSPRGGLQETQYF.

Ten or more counts support this clonotype. Germline is not matched at one junction end, which may reflect a read error. This sequence joins TRBV5-1 and TRBJ2-1; 10 positions match TRBD1. This CDR3 has 13 amino acids. Germline V gives CDR1 SGHRS, CDR2 YFSETQ. CDR3 loop: CASSLGQGNEQFF. CDR3 DNA: TGTGCCAGCAGTCTGGGACAGGGGAATGAGCAGTTCTTC.

This clonotype was counted a single time. The chain carries TRBV20-1 and TRBJ1-5; 7 bases fit TRBD1. The CDR3 is 16 residues long. With V trimmed by 2 bases and J by 2 bases, 9 bases remained unmatched. Germline lookup yields CDR1 DFQATT and CDR2 SNEGSKA (reference sequence). The CDR3 sequence: CSARWQGEVGNQPQHF. The DNA of the CDR3 is TGCAGTGCTAGATGGCAGGGGGAAGTAGGCAATCAGCCCCAGCATTTT.

The chain employs TRBV20-1 and TRBJ2-1; TRBD1 agrees at 9 bases. The CDR3 contains 15 residues. V lost 1 base, J lost 8 bases, and 9 bases stayed unmatched. Germline V gene data show CDR1 as DFQATT and CDR2 as SNEGSKA (reference sequence). DNA for the CDR3: TGCAGTGCTAGAGTGGGGACAGGGCTACCGGATGAGCAGTTCTTC. It specifies CSARVGTGLPDEQFF.

This clonotype was found a few times. The chain carries TRBV7-9 and TRBJ2-7; D uncertain. V lost 1 base and J 3 bases, leaving 19 bases between the germline ends. Germline V gene data show CDR1 as SEHNR and CDR2 as FQNEAQ (reference sequence). This CDR3 is 17 amino acids long. DNA for the CDR3: TGTGCCAGCAGCTTAGGGGCCGCCCGGGCCAGAATCTACGAGCAGTACTTC. It specifies CASSLGAARARIYEQYF. The variable domain in full, with the rest retrieved from reference TRBV7-9 and TRBJ2-7, is DTGVSQNPRHKITKRGQNVTFRCDPISEHNRLYWYRQTLGQGPEFLTYFQNEAQLEKSRLLSDRFSAERPKGSFSTLEIQRTEQGDSAMYLCASSLGAARARIYEQYFGPGTRLTVT.

The chain couples TRBV3-1 to TRBJ2-6; D is unresolved. V lost 4 bases and J lost 0, with 10 bases in between. Germline CDR1 LGHDT, CDR2 YNNKEL (reference sequence). The CDR3 has 16 amino acids. This CDR3 is CASSRGPTSGANVLTF. CDR3 nucleotide sequence: TGTGCCAGCAGCCGAGGCCCCACCTCTGGGGCCAACGTCCTGACTTTC.

This clonotype has more than one count but fewer than ten. The chain joins TRBV7-9 to TRBJ2-1, with a weak D call TRBD1 (6 bases). Germline-derived CDR1 and CDR2 are SEHNR and FQNEAQ (reference sequence). The CDR3 has 18 amino acids. The V gene lost 0 bases and the J gene lost 7 bases, with 22 bases spanning the gap. The CDR3 sequence: CASSLALSRGFGLNEQFF. The CDR3 bases are TGTGCCAGCAGCTTAGCACTGAGCAGGGGTTTTGGACTGAATGAGCAGTTCTTC. Combining the CDR3 with reference TRBV7-9 and TRBJ2-1 gives the whole variable domain DTGVSQNPRHKITKRGQNVTFRCDPISEHNRLYWYRQTLGQGPEFLTYFQNEAQLEKSRLLSDRFSAERPKGSFSTLEIQRTEQGDSAMYLCASSLALSRGFGLNEQFFGPGTRLTVL.

The table lists this clonotype with a few counts. The chain links TRBV27 to TRBJ1-2; a weak D match, TRBD1 (6 bases). The CDR3 length is 14 residues. Per germline, CDR1 MNHEY and CDR2 SMNVEV (reference sequence). The V gene lost 5 bases and the J gene lost 5 bases, with 15 bases spanning the gap. The CDR3 nucleotides read TGTGCCAGCAGTCCGGAGCAGGGGAGGTATGGCTACACCTTC. This sequence encodes CASSPEQGRYGYTF.

This clonotype was seen many times. The chain employs TRBV24-1 and TRBJ2-1; 9 positions match TRBD2. Trimming at V came to 4 bases and at J to 0 bases, leaving 3 bases not matched to a gene. This CDR3 comprises 16 residues. Germline V lookup: CDR1 KGHDR, CDR2 SFDVKD. The CDR3 DNA is TGTGCCACCAGTGACAATAGCGGGAGCTCCTACAATGAGCAGTTCTTC. Protein sequence: CATSDNSGSSYNEQFF.

This clonotype was seen many times. The chain has TRBV20-1 and TRBJ1-6; D remains unclear. This CDR3 has 15 residues. The germline CDR1 and CDR2 sequences are DFQATT and SNEGSKA (reference sequence). Trimming stripped 6 bases from V and 0 bases from J, with 12 bases between. The CDR3 loop is CSAARGSSYNSPLHF. Written as DNA, the CDR3 is TGCAGTGCAGCAAGAGGGAGCTCCTATAATTCACCCCTCCACTTT.

The table lists this clonotype with a few counts. The chain employs TRBV27 and TRBJ2-1, with 7 positions matching TRBD1. CDR3 size: 16 residues. The junction had 19 bases not matched to a gene; V was cut back by 7 bases and J by 10 bases. CDR1 and CDR2 (germline): MNHEY, SMNVEV (reference sequence). Here the CDR3 reads CASIRGTDERSWEQFF. The CDR3 nucleotides read TGTGCCAGCATCCGTGGGACAGATGAGAGGTCGTGGGAGCAGTTCTTC.

The chain recombines TRBV7-2 with TRBJ2-1, with 9 positions matching TRBD1. V lost 6 bases and J lost 8; bases outside the gene matches: 8. The CDR3 totals 14 residues. Per germline, CDR1 SGHTA and CDR2 FQGNSA. CDR3 amino acids: CASSFDRGGDEQFF. For the CDR3, the DNA is TGTGCCAGCAGTTTCGACAGGGGGGGCGATGAGCAGTTCTTC. Based on the CDR3 plus reference TRBV7-2 and TRBJ2-1, the full variable domain is GAGVSQSPSNKVTEKGKDVELRCDPISGHTALYWYRQSLGQGLEFLIYFQGNSAPDKSGLPSDRFSAERTGGSVSTLTIQRTQQEDSAVYLCASSFDRGGDEQFFGPGTRLTVL.

This clonotype was counted a few times. J is TRBJ1-1 and V is TRBV20-1, with TRBD1 identical over 9 bases. Germline CDR1 is DFQATT and CDR2 is SNEGSKA (reference sequence). CDR3 length equals 14 residues. Trimming took 4 bases from V and 4 from J; bases not matched to a gene: 7. The CDR3 here is CSATITGGLTEAFF. DNA for the CDR3: TGCAGTGCTACGATTACAGGGGGCCTCACTGAAGCTTTCTTT.

This clonotype turned up a few times. CDR3 nucleotides: TGTGCCAGCAGCTTAGCGGGACAGGGGGCGGCCAACTATGGCTACACCTTC. This gives the protein CASSLAGQGAANYGYTF. The rearrangement links TRBV7-2 to TRBJ1-2; 12 bases are a match to TRBD1. CDR1 and CDR2 from the germline V gene are SGHTA and FQGNSA. The CDR3 covers 17 residues. Trimming removed 0 bases from V and 2 bases from J; junction bases left unmatched: 4.

This clonotype occurred a few times. CDR3 sequence: CASSLAQGMNTEAFF. The DNA for the CDR3 is TGTGCCAGCAGCTTAGCGCAGGGGATGAACACTGAAGCTTTCTTT. The rearrangement uses TRBV7-9 and TRBJ1-1; possibly TRBD1 for D (6 bases). The germline CDR1 and CDR2 sequences are SEHNR and FQNEAQ (reference sequence). Trimming stripped 0 bases from V and 0 bases from J, with 8 bases between. There are 15 residues in the CDR3.

At least ten counts were recorded for this clonotype. The genes are TRBV12-3 or TRBV12-4 and TRBJ2-7; TRBD1 agrees at 8 bases. This CDR3 region has 14 residues. V shed 5 bases, J shed 2 bases, and the junction held 5 bases outside the gene matches. CDR3 DNA sequence: TGTGCCAGCAGTCCTCGACAGGGGCCCTACGAGCAGTACTTC. It codes for CASSPRQGPYEQYF.

V and J are TRBV4-1 and TRBJ2-3; 9 bases match TRBD2. Germline V CDR1 and CDR2: MGHRA, YSYEKL. The CDR3 is 17 residues long. V lost 1 base and J lost 4; bases outside the gene matches: 9. CDR3 sequence (DNA): TGCGCCAGCAGCCAAGTGGCGGGGGGGCGACTGGCAGATACGCAGTATTTT. Amino acids: CASSQVAGGRLADTQYF.

This rearrangement joins TRBV5-1 to TRBJ2-1; D not certain. The CDR3 totals 15 residues. The ends were cut back, 0 bases at V and 2 bases at J, with 9 bases in the middle. CDR1 SGHRS and CDR2 YFSETQ come from the germline V gene. CDR3: CASSLGPPTYNEQFF. In DNA form, the CDR3 reads TGCGCCAGCAGCTTGGGACCCCCCACCTACAATGAGCAGTTCTTC.

In this sample, this clonotype turned up a few times. CDR3 in DNA: TGCAGTGCTAGAGGCCGTACGGGGGCAGAGACCCAGTACTTC. As protein: CSARGRTGAETQYF. The chain links TRBV20-1 to TRBJ2-5; D is possibly TRBD1 or TRBD2 (6 bases each). The germline V gene encodes CDR1 DFQATT and CDR2 SNEGSKA (reference sequence). This CDR3 contains 14 residues. V was shortened by 1 base and J by 4 bases, with 13 bases between the two germline ends.

The gene calls are TRBV25-1 and TRBJ2-3; D may be TRBD1 or TRBD2 (5 bases each). Trimming took 3 bases from V and 5 from J, leaving 9 bases between them. CDR1 and CDR2 from the germline V gene are MGHDK and SYGVNS. CDR3 size: 13 residues. CDR3 sequence (DNA): TGTGCCAGCAGTGATGGGGCGGGAGATACGCAGTATTTT. This codes for CASSDGAGDTQYF.

This chain links TRBV10-3 with TRBJ2-7; 10 positions match TRBD1. The CDR3 has 14 amino acids. V shed 2 bases, J shed 5 bases, and the junction held 3 bases outside the gene matches. Germline V gene sequence: CDR1 ENHRY, CDR2 SYGVKD. CDR3 sequence reads: CAISEGTGDNEQYF. DNA for the CDR3: TGTGCCATCAGTGAGGGGACAGGGGACAACGAGCAGTACTTC.